This T cell receptor (beta chain) was retrieved from a study of shared clonotypes between healthy human individuals. Whole-study context: The donor pool was made up of a couple of women and three men aged 18 to 49.

V lost 1 base and J lost 0, with 7 bases in between. The CDR3 loop spans 15 amino acids. Germline V gene lookup returns CDR1 MNHNS and CDR2 SASEGT. Method: immunoSEQ multiplex PCR; TCRdb's copy keeps in-frame clones and lacks some. The sample consists of around 2.1 million clones, 90% to 97% of them appearing once. The chain carries TRBV6-1 and TRBJ2-1; D gene ambiguous. Sequenced: naive CD4+ T cells sorted from blood. Regarding subset: CD45RA+ positively selected. The sequence was obtained from a man aged 18 to 30 in good health. DNA for the CDR3: TGTGCCAGCAGTGAAGTCGCGCGCTCCTACAATGAGCAGTTCTTC. Translation gives CASSEVARSYNEQFF.